These T cell receptor beta chains were read from a single sample in a study of cytomegalovirus exposure and HLA in healthy donors. Clones were sequenced by immunoSEQ multiplex PCR, and TCRdb holds only the in-frame ones, with some missing. The repertoire table contains 80,000 or so clones. Sequencing input: PBMCs. Receptors originate from a man in his fifties in good health and CMV-seropositive. CDR3s include the opening cysteine and the closing phenylalanine or tryptophan. A D gene is named only where the DNA matches it firmly.

TRBJ1-1,TRBV10-3,TRBD1,TGTGCCATCGGACAGGGGGCTGACAACACTGAAGCTTTCTTT,CAIGQGADNTEAFF
TRBJ2-1,TRBV7-9,TRBD2,TGTGCCAGCAGCTTGGCGGGAGGGGGTGAGCAGTTCTTC,CASSLAGGGEQFF
TRBJ2-2,TRBV19,.,TGTGCCAGTAGTCCGACAGGTTCAGGGGAGCTGTTTTTT,CASSPTGSGELFF
TRBJ2-1,TRBV2,TRBD2,TGTGCCAGCATACCGACTAGCGGGGGGGGAGGCACAGCGTTCTTC,CASIPTSGGGGTAFF
TRBJ2-7,TRBV28,TRBD2,TGTGCCACCCTAAGCGGGGCCTCCTACGAGCAGTACTTC,CATLSGASYEQYF
TRBJ1-6,TRBV6-1,TRBD1,TGTGCCAGCAGTGAAGAGGCAGGGGGCAGTTCACCCCTCCACTTT,CASSEEAGGSSPLHF
TRBJ1-1,TRBV18,.,TGTGCCAGCCGGGGTGTTTGGACTGAAGCTTTCTTT,CASRGVWTEAFF
TRBJ1-5,TRBV6-1,TRBD1,TGTGCCAGCAGTGAAGCGAAGGGACAGGCCTGGGATCAGCCCCAGCATTTT,CASSEAKGQAWDQPQHF
TRBJ2-1,TRBV6-1,.,TGTGCCAGCAGTGAGACAGGAAGGTGGTACAATGAGCAGTTCTTC,CASSETGRWYNEQFF
TRBJ1-2,TRBV6-5,.,TGTGCCAGCGGGGGAGGGTTCGACTATGGCTACACCTTC,CASGGGFDYGYTF
TRBJ2-3,TRBV5-6,TRBD2,TGTGCCAGCAGCTTGGCCTTAACAGCGGGGGGGGCAGATACGCAGTATTTT,CASSLALTAGGADTQYF
TRBJ2-1,TRBV5-1,TRBD2,TGCGCCAGCAGCTTGGCCGGGGGGAATGAGCAGTTCTTC,CASSLAGGNEQFF
TRBJ1-5,TRBV7-2,TRBD1,TGTGCCAGCACCCTGCCTGGACAGGGGGCAAAGCCCCAGCATTTT,CASTLPGQGAKPQHF
TRBJ2-7,TRBV19,TRBD1,TGTGCCAGTAGTATTTGGGACAGCTCCTACGAGCAGTACTTC,CASSIWDSSYEQYF
TRBJ2-7,TRBV5-1,TRBD1,TGCGCCAGCAGCTCGCCGGGACAGGGGGCCCCTTCCTACGAGCAGTACTTC,CASSSPGQGAPSYEQYF
TRBJ2-2,TRBV5-4,TRBD1,TGTGCCAGCAGCTTGGTGGACAGGGTCGAGGAGCTGTTTTTT,CASSLVDRVEELFF
TRBJ1-4,TRBV2,.,TGTGCCAGCAGTGGGGGTCGGACAGTCAATGAAAAACTGTTTTTT,CASSGGRTVNEKLFF
TRBJ1-1,TRBV7-6,.,TGTGCCAGCAGCAAAAGGGAGGCCGGGGCTGAAGCTTTCTTT,CASSKREAGAEAFF
TRBJ2-1,TRBV18,TRBD2,TGTGCCAGCTCACCCCCCGGACTAGCGGTTGACAATGAGCAGTTCTTC,CASSPPGLAVDNEQFF
TRBJ2-1,TRBV6-5,TRBD1,TGTGCCACCTCACGAGGGGGCGAAGAGCAGTTCTTC,CATSRGGEEQFF
TRBJ1-6,TRBV19,.,TGTGCCAGTAGTATCCCCCCGGACAGCTCCTATAATTCACCCCTCCACTTT,CASSIPPDSSYNSPLHF
TRBJ2-1,TRBV4-1,.,TGCGCCAGCAGCCGCCTTACAGGGAGCTCCTACAATGAGCAGTTCTTC,CASSRLTGSSYNEQFF
TRBJ2-6,TRBV4-1,.,TGCGCCAGCAGCCAGCCACAGACCCCTGGGGCCAACGTCCTGACTTTC,CASSQPQTPGANVLTF
TRBJ2-3,TRBV6-5,TRBD2,TGTGCCAGCAGTGGGACTAGCTCGAGGGTAGATACGCAGTATTTT,CASSGTSSRVDTQYF
TRBJ2-7,TRBV7-2,TRBD1,TGTGCCAGCAGCCTGGACAGGGCAACCTACGAGCAGTACTTC,CASSLDRATYEQYF
TRBJ1-2,TRBV7-9,TRBD1,TGTGCCAGCAGCTTAGACAGGGGGGGAATTGGCTACACCTTC,CASSLDRGGIGYTF
TRBJ1-6,TRBV30,.,TGTGCCTGGAGTCCACAGGGAAATTCACCCCTCCACTTT,CAWSPQGNSPLHF
TRBJ2-3,TRBV5-4,.,TGTGCCAGCAGCCCGGGTCCCGGAACAGATACGCAGTATTTT,CASSPGPGTDTQYF
TRBJ2-2,TRBV4-1,TRBD2,TGCGCCAGCAGCCCGCGGACTAGCTGGACCGGGGAGCTGTTTTTT,CASSPRTSWTGELFF
TRBJ1-5,TRBV19,.,TGTGCCAGTAGTTCCTGGACAGTATATAGCAATCAGCCCCAGCATTTT,CASSSWTVYSNQPQHF
TRBJ1-5,TRBV6-1,.,TGTGCCAGCAGTGAAGAGGGAGGATTAGGTCAGCCCCAGCATTTT,CASSEEGGLGQPQHF
TRBJ2-3,TRBV10-3,TRBD2,TGTGCCATCAGTACCGGGACTAGTCGCACAGATACGCAGTATTTT,CAISTGTSRTDTQYF
TRBJ2-3,TRBV6-6,TRBD2,TGTGCCAGCAGTTCCGCGGGGGGGCGAGGAGATACGCAGTATTTT,CASSSAGGRGDTQYF
TRBJ2-7,TRBV9,.,TGTGCCAGCAGCGTAGGCGGGGATAGGTACGAGCAGTACTTC,CASSVGGDRYEQYF
TRBJ2-5,TRBV11-2,.,TGTGCCAGCAGCTTAGGAGACGGGGAGACCCAGTACTTC,CASSLGDGETQYF
TRBJ1-2,TRBV9,.,TGTGCCAGCAGCGTAGGACCCCGGGGTGGCTACACCTTC,CASSVGPRGGYTF
TRBJ2-3,TRBV7-8,TRBD2,TGTGCCAGCAGCCCGGGGGCGGGGGGGCGTCCAGATACGCAGTATTTT,CASSPGAGGRPDTQYF
TRBJ2-2,TRBV7-9,.,TGTGCCAGCAGCAAAACCGGGACATTGAACACCGGGGAGCTGTTTTTT,CASSKTGTLNTGELFF
TRBJ1-2,TRBV7-3,.,TGTGCCAGCAGCGAAGACAGCTACTCTAACTATGGCTACACCTTC,CASSEDSYSNYGYTF
TRBJ2-1,TRBV15,.,TGTGCCACCAGCAGAGGCGGGGAGTACAATGAGCAGTTCTTC,CATSRGGEYNEQFF
TRBJ2-5,TRBV27,TRBD2,TGTGCCAGCAGTGGGGGACTAGCGGGGGCCGAAGAGACCCAGTACTTC,CASSGGLAGAEETQYF
TRBJ2-3,TRBV7-2,.,TGTGCCAGCAGCTTATCCCACACAGATACGCAGTATTTT,CASSLSHTDTQYF
TRBJ2-7,TRBV9,TRBD2,TGTGCCAGCAGCGACACTAGCGGTTCCTACGAGCAGTACTTC,CASSDTSGSYEQYF
TRBJ2-2,TRBV19,TRBD1,TGTGCCAGTAGTATTGGGGACAGGGAGTACACCGGGGAGCTGTTTTTT,CASSIGDREYTGELFF
TRBJ2-3,TRBV4-2,.,TGTGCCAGCAGCCAAGAGGAGTACACAGATACGCAGTATTTT,CASSQEEYTDTQYF
TRBJ1-1,TRBV5-1,.,TGCGCCAGCAGCCTGGGACACGAGAACACTGAAGCTTTCTTT,CASSLGHENTEAFF